The text below deals with one T cell receptor beta chain. Antigen specificity is unknown. The data stem from a study of T cells after yellow fever vaccination. In the study overall: Those fractions that held only low numbers of cells were prepared using the SMART-Seq v4 Ultra Low Input RNA kit.

CDR3 size: 13 residues. V shed 7 bases, J shed 7 bases, and the junction held 4 bases outside the gene matches. Germline CDR1 SGHTA, CDR2 FQGNSA. Overall study findings and caveats: Post-booster reappearance was seen for most primary-vaccination clones (around 96% CD4, 80% to 90% CD8). A minor fraction of clonotypes spanned both CD4 and CD8 compartments.

Template-switching 5'RACE yielded the TCR cDNA; a universal primer site and UMIs were added in the process. Each CDR3 protein gets one entry after TCRdb re-called the 5' RACE reads with MiXCR. This sample has about 260,000 distinct CDR3 sequences, with around 5.2% found just once. This receptor was obtained from a young man who received the YFV17D yellow fever vaccine. The sample here was CD4+ T cells sorted from PBMCs, taken on the day of the yellow fever booster vaccination. The V call is TRBV7-2, the J call TRBJ1-6; 7 bases fit TRBD1. The CDR3 DNA sequence: TGTGCCAGCACCCTGACAGGGAATTCACCCCTCCACTTT. Translating it yields CASTLTGNSPLHF. The full variable domain, rest sourced from reference TRBV7-2 and TRBJ1-6, is GAGVSQSPSNKVTEKGKDVELRCDPISGHTALYWYRQSLGQGLEFLIYFQGNSAPDKSGLPSDRFSAERTGGSVSTLTIQRTQQEDSAVYLCASTLTGNSPLHFGNGTRLTVT.